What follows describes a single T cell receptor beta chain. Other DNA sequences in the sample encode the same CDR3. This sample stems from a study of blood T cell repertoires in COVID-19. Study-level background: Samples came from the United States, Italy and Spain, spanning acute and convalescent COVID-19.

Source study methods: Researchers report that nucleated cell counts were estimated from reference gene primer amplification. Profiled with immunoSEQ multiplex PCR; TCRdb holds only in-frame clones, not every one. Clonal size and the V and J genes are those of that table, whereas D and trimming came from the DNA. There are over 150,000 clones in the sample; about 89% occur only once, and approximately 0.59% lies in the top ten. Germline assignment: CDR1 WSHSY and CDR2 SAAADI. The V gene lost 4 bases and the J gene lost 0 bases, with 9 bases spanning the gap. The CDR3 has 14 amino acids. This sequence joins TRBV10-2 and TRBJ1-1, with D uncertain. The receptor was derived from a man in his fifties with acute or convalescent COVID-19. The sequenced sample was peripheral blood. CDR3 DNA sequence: TGCGCCAGCAGTGTCCAGATCCTGAACACTGAAGCTTTCTTT. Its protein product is CASSVQILNTEAFF.